These T cell receptor beta chains were read from a single sample in a study of OX40 agonist ivuxolimab in advanced cancers. Generated by immunoSEQ multiplex PCR, the TCRdb table keeps only in-frame clones and is missing some. The repertoire consists of 11,000 or so clones, with over 65% occurring once and the leading ten covering about 16%. The sample here was CD4+ or CD8+ T cells sorted from blood, taken in a trial of the OX40 agonist ivuxolimab. The receptors shown here come from an adult with an advanced solid tumor such as melanoma, head and neck, liver or kidney cancer. The CDR3 runs from the conserved cysteine through the conserved F or W. D genes are given only for firm matches. Only some rows state a clone size, as once, few, many or a class for expanded clones.

>TRBD2|TRBV7-8|once|TRBJ2-7
TGTGCCAGCAGCCCTCGGGTCAGCGGGAGCTCCTACGAGCAGTACTTC
CASSPRVSGSSYEQYF
>-|TRBV14|-|TRBJ2-7
TGTGCCAGCAGCCATCAACCCTACGAGCAGTACTTC
CASSHQPYEQYF
>-|TRBV7-6|-|TRBJ2-7
TGTGCCAGCAGCTTAATCCCCGGGACCTACGAGCAGTACTTC
CASSLIPGTYEQYF
>TRBD2|TRBV29-1|-|TRBJ2-7
TGCAGCGTAGGACTAGCGGGGGCCTACGAGCAGTACTTC
CSVGLAGAYEQYF
>-|TRBV14|-|TRBJ2-3
TGTGCCAGCAGCCAAGATAGTTTAGATACGCAGTATTTT
CASSQDSLDTQYF
>TRBD2|TRBV10-2|-|TRBJ2-7
TGCGCCAGCAGAGTCCCTAGCGGGGACTTTAGCTCCTACGAGCAGTACTTC
CASRVPSGDFSSYEQYF
>-|TRBV25-1|-|TRBJ1-2
TGTGCCAGCCAATCAGACAGCTATGGCTACACCTTC
CASQSDSYGYTF
>-|TRBV2|-|TRBJ1-1
TGTGCCAGCAGCAGGGCAAACACTGAAGCTTTCTTT
CASSRANTEAFF
>TRBD1|TRBV27|-|TRBJ2-3
TGTGCCAGCAGTGCCCGGGACAGCCTTAAAGATACGCAGTATTTT
CASSARDSLKDTQYF
>-|TRBV11-1|-|TRBJ2-1
TGTGCCAGCAGCTTGCTACAACCTTACAATGAGCAGTTCTTC
CASSLLQPYNEQFF
>TRBD2|TRBV25-1|-|TRBJ2-7
TGTGCCAGCAGTGAATATGCGGGAGGGCCATACGAGCAGTACTTC
CASSEYAGGPYEQYF
>TRBD1|TRBV27|-|TRBJ2-1
TGTGCCAGCAGTTTCTCCCCGGGACAGGTCTACAATGAGCAGTTCTTC
CASSFSPGQVYNEQFF
>TRBD2|TRBV30|medium-sized|TRBJ2-1
TGTGCCTGGGGGCGCGGGGGGTTCAATGAGCAGTTCTTC
CAWGRGGFNEQFF
>-|TRBV9|-|TRBJ2-7
TGTGCCAGCAGCGATTCAGCAGCTTCCTACGAGCAGTACTTC
CASSDSAASYEQYF
>TRBD1|TRBV11-3|-|TRBJ2-7
TGTGCCAGCAGCTACCGGGGACAGGGGGAGTACGAGCAGTACTTC
CASSYRGQGEYEQYF
>TRBD1|TRBV9|-|TRBJ2-7
TGTGCCAGCAGCCCACGACAGGGCTACGAGCAGTACTTC
CASSPRQGYEQYF
>TRBD2|TRBV11-3|-|TRBJ2-1
TGTGCCAGCAGCGGGGGACTAGCGCCCTACAATGAGCAGTTCTTC
CASSGGLAPYNEQFF
>-|TRBV14|-|TRBJ2-2
TGTGCCAGCAGCCTCACGGGGTCATTCACCGGGGAGCTGTTTTTT
CASSLTGSFTGELFF
>-|TRBV11-2|once|TRBJ2-7
TGTGCCAGCAGCTTAGATTTTTACGAGCAGTACTTC
CASSLDFYEQYF
>-|TRBV6-1|-|TRBJ1-1
TGTGCCAGCAGTGAATCGGAAAACACTGAAGCTTTCTTT
CASSESENTEAFF
>TRBD2|TRBV7-3|-|TRBJ2-3
TGTGCCAGCAGCGGAGGAGGGACTAGCGGGCGAACAGATACGCAGTATTTT
CASSGGGTSGRTDTQYF
>TRBD2|TRBV5-6|-|TRBJ2-7
TGTGCCAGCAGCTTCCGGACTAGCGGGGGGGCAAAAGGGTACGAGCAGTACTTC
CASSFRTSGGAKGYEQYF
>TRBD2|TRBV9|-|TRBJ2-1
TGTGCCAGCAGCGTAGGACTAGCGGCTAACAATGAGCAGTTCTTC
CASSVGLAANNEQFF
>-|TRBV6-6|once|TRBJ2-1
TGTGCCAGCACTCATAGCGCCCATGAGCAGTTCTTC
CASTHSAHEQFF
>-|TRBV6-5|-|TRBJ1-1
TGTGCCAGCAGTTACTCGTCGCCAGGAAACACTGAAGCTTTCTTT
CASSYSSPGNTEAFF